This T cell receptor (beta chain) was captured in a study of T cell responses to AZD1222 COVID-19 vaccine (dated by TCRdb to the early 2020s). Study-level background: Because spike-specific TCR depth and breadth did not differ between the two schedules, AZD1222 recipients who got a second dose at roughly 4 weeks were pooled with those who got a second dose at roughly 12 weeks. A total of more than 230 trial participants underwent TCR sequencing, of whom about 200 had received two doses of AZD1222 and around 26 had received two doses of the MenACWY control vaccine. Trial participants were enrolled by age into subgroups of 18-55, 56-69 and 70-plus years, and around 150, 29 and 61 TCR-sequenced participants, respectively, were included in these subgroups.

The CDR3 regions of human TCRbeta chains were analyzed by immunosequencing. The paper's data handling went like this. TCRs in the repertoires were compared against a reference library of SARS-CoV-2-specific TCRs that had been generated with the MIRA antigen-specificity platform. Breadth was defined as the fraction of unique TCRs that were SARS-CoV-2-associated, and depth was defined as the fraction of total T cells that were SARS-CoV-2-associated. Using the MIRA data, each spike-specific TCR was assigned both to the spike region to which the TCR was reactive and to a CD4 or CD8 class. Log10-transformed breadth and depth values were compared by one-way ANOVA with Sidak's multiple comparisons tests. The table comes from immuneACCESS by way of TCRdb, which keeps in-frame sequences with V and J called. Part of the clones is missing from these tables; in studies checked, under half for an unresolved V gene and the rest for unknown reasons. V and J calls and clone size come straight from that table; D and trimming were deduced from the DNA. The sample has some 110,000 clones on record, 88% of them singletons. 7% to 10% of the sample belongs to the ten largest clones.

The time point label of this sample denotes: baseline before first vaccination. Samples from vaccinated people were obtained from the UK trials COV001 and COV002, which included a single-blind randomized controlled phase 2/3 trial of AZD1222 (ChAdOx1 nCoV-19) in healthy adults. For TCRbeta chain sequencing, PBMC samples were collected from trial participants at day 0 and at day 28 after the second dose. What the study reported, not specific to this receptor: Participants were mostly white British and included more females than males, and it was suggested by the authors that clonal diversity may have been underestimated. Reportedly, almost half of the unique spike-specific TCRs recognized epitopes lying outside the regions that are mutated in the B.1.351 and B.1.1.7 variants. A significant rise in spike-specific TCR breadth and depth was observed after two AZD1222 doses relative to day 0 and relative to MenACWY recipients. Conclusions about previously exposed vaccinees are limited because only five to seven AZD1222 recipients were SARS-CoV-2 seropositive at baseline. Because no day 14 peak-response samples were available, the repertoires could be characterized only after the peak T cell response. The 56-69-year group was small, and its depth increase did not reach significance, likely because of low power. The whole spike protein was spanned by vaccine-associated CD4 TCRs, and dominant responses were seen in regions 160-218 and 743-854.

Concerning this clone: The antigen it binds to is not known. One base away there is no much larger clone; base qualities are not given.

From the cysteine through the phenylalanine, the CDR3 covers 14 amino acids. Only the CDR3 portion is preserved as DNA: 42 bases, with reading frame beginning at the first base. The CDR1 and CDR2 encoded by the germline V gene are SGHRS and YFSETQ. V and J are truncated by 0 bases and 1 base respectively, leaving an intervening sequence of 6 bases. Specimen: peripheral blood, collected on day 0 of AZD1222 vaccination. This receptor was identified in an adult in good health. Recombination linked TRBV5-1 to TRBJ2-3; no confident D gene assignment can be made. In nucleotide form, the sequence is TGCGCCAGCAGCTTGGCCCTAGGCACAGATACGCAGTATTTT. This codes for CASSLALGTDTQYF.